This TCR beta chain was identified in a study of Graves' ophthalmopathy and Graves' hyperthyroidism. About the research overall: Untreated patients at initial diagnosis provided peripheral blood.

CDR3 length: 15 amino acids. Germline values: CDR1 SQVTM, CDR2 ANQGSEA. Trimming shortened V by 4 bases and J by 4 bases, and 19 bases separated the two germline ends. Uncontrolled infections, pregnancy, lactation or other autoimmune diseases led to patient exclusion. RNA transcripts were the source from which TCR beta CDR3 regions were amplified. Scientists carried out first-round RT-PCR using HTBI primers and then a second-round multiplex PCR. TCRdb itself ran the multiplex PCR reads through MiXCR, one entry per CDR3 protein. The sample records over 650,000 distinct CDR3 sequences, about 41% being singletons.

The chain uses TRBV29-1 and TRBJ1-2, with D tentatively TRBD1 (5 bases). This TCR was recovered from an adult man with Graves' ophthalmopathy. Sample: peripheral blood. The CDR3 DNA reads TGCAGCGTTGCAAGGGAGTTAGGGGCCTCCTATGGCTACACCTTC. Amino acid sequence: CSVARELGASYGYTF.